The 31 T cell receptor beta chains below were found in one sample sequenced in a study of OX40 agonist ivuxolimab in advanced cancers. The data were produced by immunoSEQ multiplex PCR, yet TCRdb's version contains in-frame clones alone and is incomplete. The table includes about 81,000 clones, about 86% detected once. Here the sequenced sample was CD4+ or CD8+ T cells sorted from blood, taken in a trial of the OX40 agonist ivuxolimab. These receptors all come from an adult with an advanced solid tumor such as melanoma, head and neck, liver or kidney cancer.

The V call is TRBV11-2, the J call TRBJ1-1; the D gene is possibly TRBD1 (5 bases). Trimming shortened V by 2 bases and J by 3 bases, and 16 bases separated the two germline ends. Germline V gene data show CDR1 as SGHAT and CDR2 as FQNNGV. The CDR3 covers 16 residues. As DNA, the CDR3 is TGTGCCAGCAGCTTAATTGTGAGGGGAATGTACACTGAAGCTTTCTTT. This sequence encodes CASSLIVRGMYTEAFF.

This clone was found once. CDR3 protein: CAIPMSGSLNEQYF. CDR3 nucleotide sequence: TGTGCCATCCCGATGAGCGGGAGTCTGAACGAGCAGTACTTC. The V and J genes are TRBV10-3 and TRBJ2-5, with TRBD2 matching 8 bases. TRBJ2-7 explains the end of the DNA better; the J call may be wrong. CDR1 and CDR2 from the germline V gene are ENHRY and SYGVKD. The CDR3 extends over 14 amino acids.

This chain links TRBV15 with TRBJ1-1; no firm D call. Trimming removed 2 bases at V and 1 base at J, with 8 bases between. The germline gives CDR1 LNHNV, CDR2 YYDKDF (reference sequence). The CDR3 sequence is 14 residues long. The CDR3 coding sequence is TGTGCCACCAGCAGACTCAGTAGGAACACTGAAGCTTTCTTT. As protein: CATSRLSRNTEAFF.

In this sample, this clone turned up once. The V call is TRBV4-1, the J call TRBJ2-5; D tentatively reads TRBD1 or TRBD2 (5 bases each). V lost 0 bases to trimming and J lost 5 bases, with 13 bases between them. Germline V lookup: CDR1 MGHRA, CDR2 YSYEKL. The CDR3 consists of 15 residues. The CDR3 reads CASSQEQLWGETQYF. In DNA, the CDR3 is TGCGCCAGCAGCCAAGAACAGCTATGGGGGGAGACCCAGTACTTC.

This clone was observed once. This chain joins TRBV28 and TRBJ2-1; 8 bases fit TRBD1. The V gene's germline CDR1 is MDHEN and CDR2 SYDVKM. V gave up 3 bases and J gave up 7 bases; unmatched junction bases: 8. The CDR3 runs 15 residues. CDR3 bases: TGTGCCAGCAGTTTGGCTGGGACAGGTGGAAATGAGCAGTTCTTC. It yields the protein CASSLAGTGGNEQFF.

This chain connects TRBV27 to TRBJ1-1, with 8 bases identical to TRBD1. The CDR3 runs 12 residues. Losses at the gene ends were 9 bases for V and 4 bases for J; bases not matched to a gene: 4. Germline V gene sequence: CDR1 MNHEY, CDR2 SMNVEV (reference sequence). The CDR3 bases are TGTGCCAGGGACAGGGTGGTCACTGAAGCTTTCTTT. It specifies CARDRVVTEAFF.

The rearrangement links TRBV28 to TRBJ1-4; D is undetermined. Trimming left V 3 bases short and J 7 bases short, with 12 bases between. This CDR3 is 14 amino acids long. Per germline, CDR1 MDHEN and CDR2 SYDVKM. CDR3 in DNA: TGTGCCAGCAGTTTGGTGGGGTCGTTTGAAAAACTGTTTTTT. It is translated as CASSLVGSFEKLFF.

The V call is TRBV10-1, the J call TRBJ2-3, with no clear D. The CDR3 runs to 15 residues. Trimming removed 0 bases at V and 6 bases at J, with 13 bases between. The germline V gene encodes CDR1 WNHNN and CDR2 SYGVQD (reference sequence). The CDR3 region is CASSESGRRTDTQYF. CDR3 sequence (DNA): TGCGCCAGCAGTGAGTCCGGCAGGCGAACGGATACGCAGTATTTT.

The rearrangement joins TRBV5-1 to TRBJ2-1; 7 nucleotides align to TRBD2. The J segment lost 4 bases and the V segment lost 4 bases, leaving 8 bases of the junction unmatched. This CDR3 is built from 15 residues. In germline, CDR1 is SGHRS, CDR2 YFSETQ. The DNA for the CDR3 is TGCGCCAGCAGCCGGGGGGACGACGCTTACAATGAGCAGTTCTTC. Protein sequence: CASSRGDDAYNEQFF.

The chain employs TRBV9 and TRBJ2-3, with D possibly being TRBD2 (5 bases). The CDR3 has 17 residues. Germline assignment: CDR1 SGDLS and CDR2 YYNGEE. Trimming removed 0 bases from V and 3 bases from J, with 17 bases in between. CDR3 bases: TGTGCCAGCAGCGTAGTTTCAATGATAGGCGGGACAGATACGCAGTATTTT. Residues: CASSVVSMIGGTDTQYF.

The chain combines TRBV2 with TRBJ2-1; 10 bases are a match to TRBD1. The V gene end was trimmed by 7 bases and the J gene end by 7 bases; junction bases not matched to a gene: 4. Germline lookup yields CDR1 SNHLY and CDR2 FYNNEI. The CDR3 length is 13 residues. The CDR3 loop reads CASMRDRGNEQFF. The DNA for the CDR3 is TGTGCCAGCATGCGGGACAGGGGTAATGAGCAGTTCTTC.

The gene calls are TRBV7-2 and TRBJ1-4; D is uncertain. This CDR3 has 15 amino acids. Trimming pared 5 bases from V and 5 bases from J, leaving 15 bases between. The V gene's germline CDR1 is SGHTA and CDR2 FQGNSA. CDR3: CASSIGAGWNEKLFF. The CDR3 DNA is TGTGCCAGCAGCATTGGAGCGGGGTGGAATGAAAAACTGTTTTTT.

The chain uses TRBV2 and TRBJ1-5; possibly TRBD1 for D (6 bases). V shed 8 bases and J shed 0 bases, with 11 bases lying between them. The CDR3 has 14 residues. CDR1 and CDR2 from the germline V gene are SNHLY and FYNNEI. CDR3 nucleotide sequence: TGTGCCAGCGAGAGGGGGTATAGCAATCAGCCCCAGCATTTT. Amino acid sequence: CASERGYSNQPQHF.

The chain combines TRBV4-3 with TRBJ1-4; D gene unclear. Per germline, CDR1 LGHNA and CDR2 YSLEER. The V end lost 1 base, the J end lost 2 bases, and 8 bases lay between the germline ends. This CDR3 comprises 15 residues. The CDR3 reads CASSQGWRTNEKLFF. CDR3 bases: TGCGCCAGCAGCCAAGGTTGGCGGACTAATGAAAAACTGTTTTTT.

The CDR3 sequence is CASSQDWTSLSEQFF. CDR3 in DNA: TGCGCCAGCAGCCAAGATTGGACTAGTCTGAGTGAGCAGTTCTTC. V is TRBV4-3 and J is TRBJ2-1; 7 bases are a match to TRBD2. V lost 0 bases to trimming and J lost 9 bases; unmatched junction nucleotides: 8. The CDR3 is 15 residues long. Germline values: CDR1 LGHNA, CDR2 YSLEER.

The rearrangement joins TRBV28 to TRBJ2-4, with D possibly TRBD1 on 5 matching bases. Trimming cost V 6 bases and J 6 bases, with 9 bases left between them. Germline values: CDR1 MDHEN, CDR2 SYDVKM. The CDR3 loop spans 12 amino acids. CDR3 sequence: CASSPDTNIQYF. The CDR3 bases are TGTGCCAGCAGCCCGGACACAAACATTCAGTACTTC.

This clone has only a few counts. The chain combines TRBV19 with TRBJ2-6, with TRBD2 identical over 7 bases. V was pared by 3 bases and J by 0 bases, with 5 bases of the junction left unmatched. CDR3 length: 17 residues. The germline CDR1 and CDR2 sequences are LNHDA and SQIVND (reference sequence). CDR3 residues: CASSIGLGSSGANVLTF. The CDR3 nucleotides read TGTGCCAGTAGTATTGGACTAGGCAGCTCTGGGGCCAACGTCCTGACTTTC.

The chain is built from TRBV5-1 and TRBJ1-4; possibly TRBD1 for D (6 bases). From germline, CDR1 is SGHRS and CDR2 YFSETQ. Trimming took off 2 bases at V and 5 bases at J, with 16 bases between the two ends. The CDR3 is made up of 16 amino acids. The CDR3 DNA sequence: TGCGCCAGCAGCTTTCAGGGGCGCGGGCCGAATGAAAAACTGTTTTTT. It yields the protein CASSFQGRGPNEKLFF.

The chain is built from TRBV19 and TRBJ2-5; possible D gene TRBD2, 6 bases. V lost 3 bases and J lost 6, with 17 bases in between. Germline V gene lookup returns CDR1 LNHDA and CDR2 SQIVND (reference sequence). The CDR3 totals 15 residues. CDR3 DNA: TGTGCCAGTAGTATTGGGGCGGGGAGTGATAAGACCCAGTACTTC. Translated: CASSIGAGSDKTQYF.

The chain is built from TRBV11-2 and TRBJ2-6; no definite D call. In germline, CDR1 is SGHAT, CDR2 FQNNGV. This CDR3 region has 14 residues. Trimming pared 2 bases from V and 2 bases from J, leaving 4 bases between. The CDR3 DNA reads TGTGCCAGCAGCTTAAATACTGGGGCCAACGTCCTGACTTTC. This sequence encodes CASSLNTGANVLTF.

The chain employs TRBV9 and TRBJ2-1; 12 nucleotides match TRBD2. The germline V gene encodes CDR1 SGDLS and CDR2 YYNGEE. The junction had 14 bases not matched to a gene; V was cut back by 4 bases and J by 0 bases. There are 20 residues in the CDR3. DNA for the CDR3: TGTGCCAGCAGCCCCCGAGCCGGGACTAGCGGGTTTAGCTCCTACAATGAGCAGTTCTTC. Its translation: CASSPRAGTSGFSSYNEQFF.

The rearrangement uses TRBV19 and TRBJ2-3; unclear D gene. Germline V gene lookup returns CDR1 LNHDA and CDR2 SQIVND (reference sequence). With 1 base removed from V and 0 bases from J, the gap between germline ends came to 8 bases. The CDR3 covers 15 residues. The CDR3 region is CASSIGMSSTDTQYF. The CDR3 DNA sequence: TGTGCCAGTAGTATAGGGATGTCAAGCACAGATACGCAGTATTTT. Combining the CDR3 with reference TRBV19 and TRBJ2-3 gives the whole variable domain DGGITQSPKYLFRKEGQNVTLSCEQNLNHDAMYWYRQDPGQGLRLIYYSQIVNDFQKGDIAEGYSVSREKKESFPLTVTSAQKNPTAFYLCASSIGMSSTDTQYFGPGTRLTVL.

CDR3 amino acids: CAWSMVGARSNQPQHF. The CDR3, as DNA: TGTGCCTGGAGTATGGTAGGGGCCAGGAGCAATCAGCCCCAGCATTTT. This chain uses TRBV30 with TRBJ1-5, with D possibly being TRBD1 (5 bases). Germline V gene data show CDR1 as GTSNPN and CDR2 as SVGIG (reference sequence). V lost 2 bases, J lost 1 base, and 15 bases lay in between. The length of the CDR3 is 16 residues.

The rearrangement links TRBV4-1 to TRBJ1-2; the match to TRBD1 covers 7 bases. CDR1 is MGHRA and CDR2 is YSYEKL in the germline V gene. The CDR3 has 15 amino acids. With V trimmed by 1 base and J by 8 bases, 10 bases remained unmatched. CDR3 in DNA: TGCGCCAGCAGCCAAGTGGAGACAGGGCGGGGCGGCTACACCTTC. Translated: CASSQVETGRGGYTF.

V gene TRBV11-2 combines with J gene TRBJ2-1; perhaps TRBD2 as D (5 bases). The germline gives CDR1 SGHAT, CDR2 FQNNGV. V was clipped by 5 bases and J by 12 bases, with 14 bases between them. This CDR3 region has 12 residues. This CDR3 is CASSPQDRGQFF. CDR3 nucleotides: TGTGCCAGCAGCCCTCAAGACCGGGGGCAGTTCTTC.

This sequence joins TRBV7-2 and TRBJ2-3; TRBD2 matches at 14 bases. Germline-derived CDR1 and CDR2 are SGHTA and FQGNSA. J gave up 5 bases and V 5 bases, and 6 bases lay outside the gene matches. The CDR3 has 16 amino acids. As DNA, the CDR3 is TGTGCCAGCAGCACGACTAGCGGGGGGGCCAGAGATACGCAGTATTTT. It encodes CASSTTSGGARDTQYF.

This clone has just one count. V is TRBV28 and J is TRBJ2-7; TRBD2 aligns across 14 bases. The V gene's germline CDR1 is MDHEN and CDR2 SYDVKM. Germline trimming cut 3 bases from V and 6 bases from J; bases unmatched to any gene: 4. The CDR3 covers 15 residues. The CDR3 sequence is CASSFGTSGGLEQYV. In nucleotides, the CDR3 is TGTGCCAGCAGTTTCGGGACTAGCGGGGGCCTCGAGCAGTACGTC.

The rearrangement joins TRBV28 to TRBJ1-5; D unclear. CDR3 size: 15 residues. CDR1 and CDR2 (germline): MDHEN, SYDVKM. The germline V and J ends were trimmed by 9 bases and 1 base, with 16 bases remaining between them. CDR3 in amino acids: CASSRIRRSNQPQHF. The CDR3 nucleotides are TGTGCCAGTAGCCGGATCCGTCGCAGCAATCAGCCCCAGCATTTT.

The J gene is TRBJ1-1, the V gene TRBV25-1, with unresolved D. The CDR3 covers 13 residues. Germline-derived CDR1 and CDR2 are MGHDK and SYGVNS. Trimming took 5 bases from V and 5 from J, leaving 12 bases between them. The CDR3 sequence: CASSPQTTTEAFF. The CDR3 DNA follows: TGTGCCAGCAGTCCCCAGACAACTACTGAAGCTTTCTTT.

CDR3 sequence: CASSDPLQTDTQYF. The CDR3 coding sequence is TGTGCCAGCAGCGACCCCCTGCAAACAGATACGCAGTATTTT. The V call is TRBV11-3, the J call TRBJ2-3; D unresolved. The CDR3 has 14 residues. Germline V gene sequence: CDR1 SGHNT, CDR2 YENEEA. Between the trimmed V and J ends, which lost 5 bases and 3 bases, there was a span of 12 bases.

This clone has only a few counts. This chain joins TRBV28 and TRBJ2-7, with a possible D match to TRBD1 (6 bases). This CDR3 has 16 amino acids. Trimming pared 3 bases from V and 3 bases from J, leaving 18 bases between. Germline V lookup: CDR1 MDHEN, CDR2 SYDVKM. CDR3: CASSFRLGTTSYEQYF. Here the CDR3 DNA reads TGTGCCAGCAGTTTTAGGTTGGGGACAACCAGCTACGAGCAGTACTTC.